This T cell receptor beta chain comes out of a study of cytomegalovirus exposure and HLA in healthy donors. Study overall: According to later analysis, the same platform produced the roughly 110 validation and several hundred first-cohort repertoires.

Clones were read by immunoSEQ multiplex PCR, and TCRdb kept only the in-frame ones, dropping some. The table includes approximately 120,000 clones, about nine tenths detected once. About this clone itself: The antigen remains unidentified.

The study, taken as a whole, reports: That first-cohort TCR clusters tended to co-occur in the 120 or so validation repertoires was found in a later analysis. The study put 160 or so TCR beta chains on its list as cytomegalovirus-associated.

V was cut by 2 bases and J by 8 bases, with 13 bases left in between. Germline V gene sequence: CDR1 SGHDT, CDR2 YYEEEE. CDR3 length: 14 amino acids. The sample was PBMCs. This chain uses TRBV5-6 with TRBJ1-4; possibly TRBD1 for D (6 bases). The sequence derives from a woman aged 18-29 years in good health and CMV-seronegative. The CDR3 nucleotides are TGTGCCAGCAGCTTCCAGGGGATTCGGGAAAAACTGTTTTTT. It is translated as CASSFQGIREKLFF.